This T cell receptor beta chain was recovered during a study of T cell repertoires in cytomegalovirus infection. Study information: A matching HLA type, together with CMV infection, was signaled by public TCR beta signatures. Findings and caveats of the study: CMV-specific TCR beta clonotypes restricted by HLA-C were the ones dominating the ex vivo response. The study identified carriers of CMV plus the relevant HLA from cumulative public TCR beta family frequency.

In regard to this clonotype: Its cognate antigen is unknown.

Via MiXCR, TCRdb re-called the reads, giving one row per CDR3 protein. The data show over 200,000 distinct CDR3 sequences, about an eighth seen once. The CDR3 runs 13 residues. Trimming left V 5 bases short and J 3 bases short, with 8 bases between. CDR1 SGHDN and CDR2 FVKESK come from the germline V gene. The TCR originated in a human donor in good health (CMV status not recorded). Some clones in this sample may be carry-over from other donors' samples. Sequencing input: PBMCs. V and J are TRBV14 and TRBJ2-1; D is undetermined. Written as DNA, the CDR3 is TGTGCCAGCAGCGGGTCCTACTACAATGAGCAGTTCTTC. Translation gives CASSGSYYNEQFF.